This is a list of T cell receptor beta chains from one sample in a study of blood T cell repertoires in COVID-19. Only in-frame clones appear in the TCRdb table, and some are missing; sequencing was by immunoSEQ multiplex PCR. Of some 130,000 clones in the sample, about 87% were seen once. The sequencing sample was made of peripheral blood. These receptors were obtained from a man aged 50 to 59 with acute or convalescent COVID-19. Each CDR3 is given with its conserved first and last residue. The D gene is left open where the match is weak. Expanded clones get a size class; other rows say once, few or many, or leave the size out.

j_gene,v_gene,abundance,len,d_gene,CDR3aa,CDR3nt
TRBJ2-2,TRBV6-1,-,13,-,CASSETSTGELFF,TGTGCCAGCAGTGAAACTAGCACCGGGGAGCTGTTTTTT
TRBJ1-4,TRBV4-1,-,16,TRBD1,CASSQVSGQGNEKLFF,TGCGCCAGCAGCCAAGTCTCGGGACAGGGTAATGAAAAACTGTTTTTT
TRBJ2-2,TRBV4-1,-,16,TRBD2,CASSRGRDYSAGELFF,TGCGCCAGCAGCCGAGGCCGGGACTATTCTGCCGGGGAGCTGTTTTTT
TRBJ2-7,TRBV5-5,-,16,-,CASSPNAVTVLHEQYF,TGTGCCAGCAGCCCGAACGCCGTTACGGTTTTACACGAGCAGTACTTC
TRBJ2-1,TRBV19,-,14,TRBD1,CASKGQDFYNEQFF,TGTGCCAGCAAAGGACAGGACTTTTACAATGAGCAGTTCTTC
TRBJ1-1,TRBV6-5,-,13,TRBD1,CASRLPGGREAFF,TGTGCCAGCAGACTTCCAGGGGGCAGGGAAGCTTTCTTT
TRBJ2-7,TRBV9,-,15,TRBD1,CASSPGTGATYEQYF,TGTGCCAGCAGCCCCGGGACAGGAGCGACCTACGAGCAGTACTTC
TRBJ1-6,TRBV2,-,14,TRBD1,CASRGQGSYSPLHF,TGTGCCAGCAGGGGACAGGGGTCCTATTCACCCCTCCACTTT
TRBJ1-1,TRBV9,-,14,-,CASSAEGSNTEAFF,TGTGCCAGCAGCGCAGAGGGATCTAACACTGAAGCTTTCTTT
TRBJ1-5,TRBV6-2/TRBV6-3,-,15,-,CASSSYSGRGQPQHF,TGTGCCAGCAGTTCCTACTCAGGCAGGGGTCAGCCCCAGCATTTT
TRBJ1-2,TRBV5-4,-,14,-,CASTYTGERYGYTF,TGTGCCAGCACTTATACGGGGGAACGCTATGGCTACACCTTC
TRBJ2-5,TRBV6-2/TRBV6-3,-,12,-,CASSFEQETQYF,TGTGCCAGCAGTTTCGAGCAAGAGACCCAGTACTTC
TRBJ1-3,TRBV7-9,-,16,-,CASSSTGQTPGNTIYF,TGTGCCAGCAGCTCAACTGGACAAACCCCTGGAAACACCATATATTTT
TRBJ1-1,TRBV7-3,once,13,TRBD1,CASSSAGTGEAFF,TGTGCCAGCAGCTCCGCCGGGACAGGGGAAGCTTTCTTT
TRBJ2-1,TRBV5-6,-,14,-,CASSPRLVYNEQFF,TGTGCCAGCAGCCCTAGACTAGTCTACAATGAGCAGTTCTTC
TRBJ1-1,TRBV10-3,-,13,-,CAISWTANTEAFF,TGTGCCATCAGCTGGACAGCGAACACTGAAGCTTTCTTT
TRBJ2-1,TRBV28,once,16,TRBD2,CASSSTMLAGINEQFF,TGTGCCAGCAGTTCCACCATGCTAGCGGGGATCAATGAGCAGTTCTTC
TRBJ1-4,TRBV15,-,16,TRBD1,CATSRDETGANEKLFF,TGTGCCACCAGCAGAGACGAGACAGGGGCAAATGAAAAACTGTTTTTT